These 4 T cell receptor beta chains share one sample of origin, sequenced in a study of blood T cell repertoires in COVID-19. Sequenced by immunoSEQ multiplex PCR; TCRdb stores in-frame clones only, minus some. The sample holds about 75,000 clones; 75% to 90% are singletons and the top ten take about 6.5%. Sample: peripheral blood. The receptors originated from a man aged 80 or over with COVID-19, enrolled during active disease.

V gene TRBV3-1 (or the pseudogene TRBV3-2) combines with J gene TRBJ1-2, with 7 positions matching TRBD1. V shed 0 bases, J shed 2 bases, and the junction held 3 bases outside the gene matches. The CDR3 has 15 amino acids. CDR1 and CDR2 from the germline V gene are LGHDT and YNNKEL (reference sequence). The CDR3 loop reads CASSQEQGRNYGYTF. CDR3 nucleotide sequence: TGTGCCAGCAGCCAAGAACAGGGGCGGAACTATGGCTACACCTTC.

The chain combines TRBV21-1 with TRBJ2-5; whether TRBD1, the table's D call, matches the DNA was not checked. TRBV21-1 is tagged as a pseudogene. This CDR3 has 16 residues. CDR3 in DNA: TGTGCCAGCAGCAAAGGGAGAGGGGGACAAGTCGGGACCCAGTACTTC. This codes for CASSKGRGGQVGTQYF.

This clone was counted between two and nine times. The V gene is TRBV2, the J gene TRBJ1-5; D possibly corresponds to TRBD1 (5 bases). Germline assignment: CDR1 SNHLY and CDR2 FYNNEI. The CDR3 covers 15 residues. V was shortened by 4 bases and J by 2 bases, with 12 bases between the two germline ends. CDR3 sequence (DNA): TGTGCCAGCAGTGTGGGGCAGGGTGGCAATCAGCCCCAGCATTTT. Encoded protein: CASSVGQGGNQPQHF.

The V and J genes are TRBV7-2 and TRBJ1-5; D not certain. Germline-derived CDR1 and CDR2 are SGHTA and FQGNSA. V was trimmed by 0 bases and J by 2 bases, leaving 11 bases between them. The length of the CDR3 is 16 residues. CDR3 amino acids: CASSLAGPVGNQPQHF. For the CDR3, the DNA is TGTGCCAGCAGCTTAGCGGGCCCCGTGGGCAATCAGCCCCAGCATTTT.